In this sample, the clone carrying this T cell receptor beta chain turned up many times. Its target is not known. With 5 bases clipped from V and 0 bases from J, the junction kept 3 bases outside the gene matches. This CDR3 is 14 amino acids long. Germline V CDR1 and CDR2: DFQATT, SNEGSKA (reference sequence). CDR3 and TCR beta VDJ profiling relied on genomic DNA as the template. TCRdb reanalysed the reads using MiXCR and keeps one entry per CDR3 protein. The sample carries 100,000 to 150,000 distinct CDR3 sequences, about 46% recorded once. The sample belongs to a study of CD8+CD57+ T cells in acquired aplastic anemia. Study summary: Average DNA yield from sorted CD4+ and CD8+ cells was about 3 ug.

Study-wide findings and caveats: Statistical testing detected no significant gap in CD8+ Simpson's diversity between patients and controls. Patients and controls shared 25 to 35 CD8+ CDR3 sequences, highly expressed in patients.

The sequenced sample consisted of sorted CD4+, CD8+, or CD8+CD57+ T cells (not recorded which) from PBMCs. The receptor comes from a human donor in good health, serving as a control. The genes are TRBV20-1 and TRBJ1-3, with 8 bases fitting TRBD1. CDR3 sequence (DNA): TGCAGTGCTGAGGACAGGGCCTCTGGAAACACCATATATTTT. Amino acids: CSAEDRASGNTIYF.